Detailed here is one T cell receptor (beta chain). Methods used by the authors: From reference gene primer amplification, estimates of nucleated cell counts were derived. Sequencing was performed with immunoSEQ multiplex PCR; in TCRdb, only in-frame clones are kept and a portion is missing. Clone size and the V and J calls come from that table; the DNA yielded D and trimming. The data show some 120,000 clones, with about 80% seen just once and over 9% held by the top ten. These data are taken from a study of blood T cell repertoires in COVID-19. Looking at the study overall: Collection of acute and convalescent COVID-19 samples took place in the United States, Italy and Spain. The analysed material was cDNA or gDNA that came from T cells, B-cell-depleted T cells, or PBMCs.

The CDR3 sequence is 11 residues long. CDR1 and CDR2 (germline): GTSNPN, SVGIG (reference sequence). The V gene lost 3 bases and the J gene lost 3 bases, with 5 bases spanning the gap. The receptor's source is a woman in her sixties or seventies with acute or convalescent COVID-19. The chain links TRBV30 to TRBJ1-1; D uncertain. The sequenced sample was peripheral blood. CDR3 DNA sequence: TGTGCCTGGAGACAGTACACTGAAGCTTTCTTT. This translates into CAWRQYTEAFF.